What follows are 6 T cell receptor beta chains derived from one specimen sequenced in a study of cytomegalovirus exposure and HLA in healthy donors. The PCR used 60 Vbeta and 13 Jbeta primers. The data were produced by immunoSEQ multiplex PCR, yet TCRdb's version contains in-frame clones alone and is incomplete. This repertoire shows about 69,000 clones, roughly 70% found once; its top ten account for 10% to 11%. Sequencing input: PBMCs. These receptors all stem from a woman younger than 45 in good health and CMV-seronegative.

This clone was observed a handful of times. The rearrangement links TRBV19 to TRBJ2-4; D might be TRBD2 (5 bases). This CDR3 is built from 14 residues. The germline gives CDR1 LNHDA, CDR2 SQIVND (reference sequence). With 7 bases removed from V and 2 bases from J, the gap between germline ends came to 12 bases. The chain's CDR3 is CASTNTGTKNIQYF. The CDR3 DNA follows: TGTGCCAGTACCAACACGGGAACCAAAAACATTCAGTACTTC.

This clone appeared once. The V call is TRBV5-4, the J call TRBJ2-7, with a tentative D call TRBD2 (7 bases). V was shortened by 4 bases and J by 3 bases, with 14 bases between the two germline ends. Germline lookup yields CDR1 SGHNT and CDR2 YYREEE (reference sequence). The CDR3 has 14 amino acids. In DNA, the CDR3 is TGTGCCAGCAGCCCGAGGGGGGGTAGCTACGAGCAGTACTTC. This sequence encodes CASSPRGGSYEQYF.

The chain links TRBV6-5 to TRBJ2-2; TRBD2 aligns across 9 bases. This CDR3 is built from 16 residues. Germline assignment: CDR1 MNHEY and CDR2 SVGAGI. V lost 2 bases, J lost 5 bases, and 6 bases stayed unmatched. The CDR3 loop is CASSYPGGGATGELFF. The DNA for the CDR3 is TGTGCCAGCAGTTACCCCGGCGGGGGGGCTACCGGGGAGCTGTTTTTT.

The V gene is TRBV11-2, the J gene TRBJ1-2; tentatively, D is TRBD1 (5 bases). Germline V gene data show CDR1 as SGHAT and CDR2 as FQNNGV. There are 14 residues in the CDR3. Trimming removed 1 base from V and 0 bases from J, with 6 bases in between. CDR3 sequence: CASSLAQANYGYTF. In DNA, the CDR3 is TGTGCCAGCAGCTTAGCACAGGCTAACTATGGCTACACCTTC.

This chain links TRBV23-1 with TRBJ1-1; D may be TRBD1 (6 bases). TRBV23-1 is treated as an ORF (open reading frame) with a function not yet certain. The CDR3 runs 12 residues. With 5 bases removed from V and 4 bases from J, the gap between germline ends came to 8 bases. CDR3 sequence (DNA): TGCGCCAGCAGTGGGGGCACCACTGAAGCTTTCTTT. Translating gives CASSGGTTEAFF.

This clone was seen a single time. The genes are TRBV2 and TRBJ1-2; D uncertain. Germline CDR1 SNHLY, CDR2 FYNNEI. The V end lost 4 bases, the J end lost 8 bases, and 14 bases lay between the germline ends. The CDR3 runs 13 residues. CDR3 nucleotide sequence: TGTGCCAGCAGTGCTCCGGGAAAGTGGGGCTACACCTTC. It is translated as CASSAPGKWGYTF.